Listed below are T cell receptor beta chains from one sample, sequenced in a study of cytomegalovirus exposure and HLA in healthy donors. Repertoires were generated with immunoSEQ multiplex PCR, while TCRdb's copy carries only in-frame clones and drops some. This table has 78,000 or so clones, 94% appearing once. Sequencing was done on a sample of PBMCs. These receptors came from a woman aged 18-29 years in good health and CMV-seropositive. Each CDR3 is given with its conserved first and last residue. The D gene is left open where the match is weak. Only some rows state a clone size, as once, few, many or a class for expanded clones.

v_call	j_call	clone_size	d_call	cdr3_aa	cdr3_nt
TRBV6-1	TRBJ1-2	.	.	CASSVEEGTNYGYTF	TGTGCCAGCAGTGTCGAGGAGGGGACTAACTATGGCTACACCTTC
TRBV12-5	TRBJ2-1	.	TRBD2	CASGLTLKASGSSYNEQFF	TGTGCTAGTGGTTTGACCCTAAAGGCTAGCGGGAGTTCCTACAATGAGCAGTTCTTC
TRBV30	TRBJ2-3	.	TRBD2	CAYTSGITDTQYF	TGTGCCTACACTAGCGGGATTACAGATACGCAGTATTTT
TRBV4-3	TRBJ2-1	.	TRBD2	CASSLKGIAGGGNEQFF	TGCGCCAGCAGCCTTAAAGGAATAGCGGGAGGGGGGAATGAGCAGTTCTTC
TRBV7-9	TRBJ2-5	.	TRBD1	CASSPGTGQTETQYF	TGTGCCAGCAGCCCTGGGACAGGGCAAACGGAGACCCAGTACTTC
TRBV4-1	TRBJ1-2	.	.	CASSQQVSGGSNYGYTF	TGCGCCAGCAGCCAACAGGTCTCTGGGGGGTCGAACTATGGCTACACCTTC
TRBV7-6	TRBJ1-5	.	.	CASSLEHSSNQPQHF	TGTGCCAGCAGCTTAGAGCACAGTAGCAATCAGCCCCAGCATTTT
TRBV28	TRBJ2-3	.	TRBD2	CASSLFSSGGALDTQYF	TGTGCCAGCAGTTTATTCTCTAGCGGGGGGGCGTTAGATACGCAGTATTTT
TRBV7-2	TRBJ2-6	.	TRBD2	CASSPGLAGYPGANVLTF	TGTGCCAGCAGCCCGGGACTAGCGGGATACCCTGGGGCCAACGTCCTGACTTTC
TRBV28	TRBJ1-6	.	TRBD1	CASGTGETPLHF	TGTGCCAGCGGGACAGGGGAGACACCCCTCCACTTT
TRBV5-1	TRBJ1-1	.	TRBD1	CASSWTGAVNTEAFF	TGCGCCAGCAGCTGGACAGGGGCGGTGAACACTGAAGCTTTCTTT
TRBV19	TRBJ2-1	.	.	CASSIGGAGGNEQFF	TGTGCCAGTAGTATAGGGGGCGCAGGTGGCAATGAGCAGTTCTTC
TRBV11-2	TRBJ2-2	.	.	CASSLGRVPTGELFF	TGTGCCAGCAGCTTAGGGAGGGTGCCCACCGGGGAGCTGTTTTTT
TRBV4-1	TRBJ2-1	.	.	CASSQDPGNPFGNEQFF	TGCGCCAGCAGCCAAGATCCCGGGAACCCCTTCGGGAATGAGCAGTTCTTC
TRBV5-6	TRBJ2-3	.	.	CASSFLSGVLSGQYF	TGTGCCAGCAGCTTTTTATCGGGAGTGCTCTCGGGGCAGTATTTT
TRBV6-5	TRBJ2-7	.	.	CASRPRGRSYEQYF	TGTGCCAGCAGGCCGAGAGGGCGATCCTACGAGCAGTACTTC
TRBV18	TRBJ2-1	.	.	CASSPEKGVLDEQFF	TGTGCCAGCTCACCAGAGAAGGGGGTTTTGGATGAGCAGTTCTTC
TRBV30	TRBJ1-5	.	.	CAWSATANQPQHF	TGTGCCTGGAGTGCAACCGCGAATCAGCCCCAGCATTTT
TRBV5-1	TRBJ2-1	.	TRBD2	CASSWAGGQGGNEQFF	TGCGCCAGCAGCTGGGCGGGGGGGCAAGGTGGGAATGAGCAGTTCTTC
TRBV9	TRBJ1-2	once	.	CASSVTAGEGFRGNGYTF	TGTGCCAGCAGCGTAACAGCCGGGGAGGGTTTTAGGGGGAATGGCTACACCTTC
TRBV10-1	TRBJ2-7	.	TRBD1	CASSETGQGFYEQYF	TGCGCCAGCAGTGAGACGGGACAGGGTTTCTACGAGCAGTACTTC
TRBV7-8	TRBJ2-3	once	TRBD2	CASSRGERGRTDTQYF	TGTGCCAGCAGCCGCGGGGAGCGGGGGCGCACAGATACGCAGTATTTT
TRBV7-2	TRBJ1-1	.	.	CASSASRDTEAFF	TGTGCCAGCAGTGCAAGTCGAGACACTGAAGCTTTCTTT
TRBV7-9	TRBJ1-1	.	.	CASSLIGSTEAFF	TGTGCCAGCAGCTTAATCGGGAGCACTGAAGCTTTCTTT
TRBV4-3	TRBJ2-7	.	TRBD1	CASSHHRGEQYF	TGCGCCAGCAGCCACCACAGGGGCGAGCAGTACTTC
TRBV6-1	TRBJ1-2	.	TRBD1	CASSARQGANYGYTF	TGTGCCAGCAGCGCTCGACAGGGGGCTAACTATGGCTACACCTTC
TRBV7-2	TRBJ2-3	.	TRBD2	CASSLGYRTSGRNGTQYF	TGTGCCAGCAGCTTAGGTTATAGGACTAGCGGGAGGAACGGTACGCAGTATTTT
TRBV6-6	TRBJ2-7	once	.	CASSYSTGEQYF	TGTGCCAGCAGTTACTCGACCGGGGAGCAGTACTTC
TRBV2	TRBJ2-5	.	.	CASSELEETQYF	TGTGCCAGCAGTGAGCTAGAAGAGACCCAGTACTTC
TRBV28	TRBJ2-7	.	TRBD1	CASSSPGTGLYEQYF	TGTGCCAGCAGTTCCCCCGGGACAGGGCTATACGAGCAGTACTTC
TRBV28	TRBJ1-6	.	TRBD1	CASTLQQGSSYNSPLHF	TGTGCCAGCACCCTCCAACAGGGGAGCTCCTATAATTCACCCCTCCACTTT
TRBV28	TRBJ1-1	.	TRBD1	CASSFTGATEAFF	TGTGCCAGCAGTTTTACAGGGGCCACTGAAGCTTTCTTT
TRBV11-2	TRBJ1-1	.	.	CATELRRMNTEAFF	TGTGCCACCGAACTTAGGCGGATGAACACTGAAGCTTTCTTT
TRBV28	TRBJ2-3	.	.	CASKLLADSTDTQYF	TGTGCCAGCAAGTTACTAGCAGATAGCACAGATACGCAGTATTTT
TRBV19	TRBJ2-6	.	TRBD2	CASRSLRGRTHSGANVLTF	TGTGCCAGTAGATCCCTTCGCGGGAGGACCCACTCTGGGGCCAACGTCCTGACTTTC
TRBV4-1	TRBJ2-7	.	.	CASSQDELAGSYEQYF	TGCGCCAGCAGCCAAGATGAGCTAGCAGGCTCCTACGAGCAGTACTTC
TRBV4-1	TRBJ2-5	.	TRBD1	CASSQTHETGGQRETQYF	TGCGCCAGCAGCCAAACCCACGAAACAGGGGGGCAACGAGAGACCCAGTACTTC
TRBV7-2	TRBJ1-6	.	TRBD1	CASSHGQGAFNSPLHF	TGTGCCAGCAGCCATGGACAGGGGGCTTTTAATTCACCCCTCCACTTT
TRBV6-6	TRBJ1-2	.	TRBD1	CASRRTGTNYGYTF	TGTGCCAGCAGGAGGACAGGGACCAACTATGGCTACACCTTC
TRBV7-9	TRBJ1-2	.	.	CASSPPFASRQADGYTF	TGTGCCAGCAGCCCCCCTTTCGCATCGAGACAGGCAGATGGCTACACCTTC
TRBV7-9	TRBJ2-7	once	.	CASSSGGTSYEQYF	TGTGCCAGCAGCTCTGGGGGGACTTCCTACGAGCAGTACTTC
TRBV27	TRBJ1-6	.	.	CASSLPGSPLHF	TGTGCCAGCAGTTTACCAGGGTCACCCCTCCACTTT
TRBV6-5	TRBJ1-2	.	.	CASVGGRSNYGYTF	TGTGCCAGCGTGGGGGGACGGTCTAACTATGGCTACACCTTC
TRBV6-5	TRBJ1-1	.	.	CASSYGANWNTEAFF	TGTGCCAGCAGTTACGGGGCAAATTGGAACACTGAAGCTTTCTTT
TRBV7-9	TRBJ2-3	once	.	CASSLTDTQYF	TGTGCCAGCAGCCTCACAGATACGCAGTATTTT
TRBV27	TRBJ1-2	.	TRBD1	CASSPGTGVIYGYTF	TGTGCCAGCAGTCCCGGGACAGGAGTAATCTATGGCTACACCTTC
TRBV4-1	TRBJ2-3	.	.	CASARVFGTDTQYF	TGCGCCAGCGCCAGGGTATTTGGCACAGATACGCAGTATTTT
TRBV5-6	TRBJ2-7	once	.	CASSPGRGSTYEQYF	TGTGCCAGCAGCCCGGGACGGGGGTCCACCTACGAGCAGTACTTC
TRBV6-1	TRBJ2-5	.	.	CASKKQVQETQYF	TGTGCCAGCAAGAAACAGGTCCAAGAGACCCAGTACTTC
TRBV5-8	TRBJ2-1	.	.	CASSHFLTGTLTYNEQFF	TGTGCCAGCAGCCATTTCTTAACCGGGACACTCACCTACAATGAGCAGTTCTTC
TRBV27	TRBJ1-6	.	TRBD1	CASSMKTGLGSPLHF	TGTGCCAGCAGTATGAAGACAGGGCTGGGTTCACCCCTCCACTTT